The 27 T cell receptor beta chains in this list originate from one sample, sequenced in a study of blood T cells in healthy people across ages. A sample-barcoded 5' primer and a J-beta primer mix were used in a second PCR of roughly 7 to 11 cycles. TCRdb reprocessed the 5' RACE reads via MiXCR and lists one record per CDR3 protein. The data contain some 890,000 distinct CDR3 sequences, roughly 29% of them singletons. This sample also appeared in a second study, on T cells of mothers and their children.

Sample: blood. All receptors derive from a middle-aged woman in good health.

The chain uses TRBV20-1 and TRBJ2-3; unclear D gene. Germline CDR1 DFQATT, CDR2 SNEGSKA (reference sequence). Trimming stripped 6 bases from V and 5 bases from J, with 15 bases between. This CDR3 has 13 amino acids. The CDR3 nucleotides read TGCAGTGCCCCGGTGCGGCCGCGAGATACGCAGTATTTT. It translates to CSAPVRPRDTQYF.

This clonotype was found many times. The rearrangement uses TRBV20-1 and TRBJ2-3; a possible D gene is TRBD1 (6 bases). Germline CDR1 reads DFQATT; CDR2 reads SNEGSKA (reference sequence). The V and J ends lost 6 bases and 3 bases respectively, with 16 bases between them. CDR3 length: 14 amino acids. The CDR3 spells CSARDKAGTDTQYF. In DNA, the CDR3 is TGCAGTGCGAGGGACAAAGCAGGAACAGATACGCAGTATTTT.

This clonotype was found a few times. The gene calls are TRBV7-8 and TRBJ2-2; D assignment may be TRBD1 or TRBD2 (5 bases each). Germline V CDR1 and CDR2: SGHVS, FQNEAQ. The germline V and J ends were trimmed by 5 bases and 6 bases, with 16 bases remaining between them. The length of the CDR3 is 15 residues. CDR3 DNA: TGTGCCAGCAGCCCCCTCGATATGGGGGCCGGGGAGCTGTTTTTT. Translating it yields CASSPLDMGAGELFF. Full variable domain (outside the CDR3, taken from reference TRBV7-8 and TRBJ2-2): GAGVSQSPRYKVAKRGQDVALRCDPISGHVSLFWYQQALGQGPEFLTYFQNEAQLDKSGLPSDRFFAERPEGSVSTLKIQRTQQEDSAVYLCASSPLDMGAGELFFGEGSRLTVL.

This clonotype was counted between two and nine times. V gene TRBV5-1 combines with J gene TRBJ2-3; TRBD1 agrees at 7 bases. The length of the CDR3 is 15 residues. V was pared by 4 bases and J by 0 bases, with 5 bases of the junction left unmatched. Germline V gene sequence: CDR1 SGHRS, CDR2 YFSETQ. CDR3 nucleotides: TGCGCCAGCAGCAAGGGACAGCCTAGCACAGATACGCAGTATTTT. It codes for CASSKGQPSTDTQYF.

This clonotype was observed a handful of times. CDR3 residues: CASSETAGGHGYTF. In DNA form, the CDR3 reads TGTGCCAGCAGTGAAACGGCAGGGGGCCATGGCTACACCTTC. This chain connects TRBV25-1 to TRBJ1-2; 8 bases agree with TRBD1. Unmatched junction bases numbered 5, after V lost 2 bases and J lost 6 bases. The CDR3 consists of 14 residues. Per the germline V gene, CDR1 is MGHDK and CDR2 is SYGVNS.

This clonotype was seen just once. Here the CDR3 reads CASKQGAANEKLFF. CDR3 nucleotides: TGTGCCAGCAAGCAGGGGGCGGCTAATGAAAAACTGTTTTTT. The V gene is TRBV2, the J gene TRBJ1-4; 8 nucleotides match TRBD1. The CDR3 runs 14 residues. The germline CDR1 and CDR2 sequences are SNHLY and FYNNEI. The V gene end was trimmed by 7 bases and the J gene end by 3 bases; junction bases not matched to a gene: 4.

V gene TRBV7-2 combines with J gene TRBJ2-2; D is possibly TRBD1 (6 bases). Germline CDR1 is SGHTA and CDR2 is FQGNSA. V was clipped by 7 bases and J by 3 bases, with 15 bases between them. The CDR3 length is 15 residues. CDR3 in amino acids: CASNSQGAHTGELFF. CDR3 coding DNA: TGTGCCAGCAATTCACAGGGAGCGCACACCGGGGAGCTGTTTTTT.

The chain carries TRBV12-3 or TRBV12-4 and TRBJ2-3; D unclear. V gave up 5 bases and J gave up 4 bases, with 4 bases separating them. The CDR3 consists of 11 residues. In DNA form, the CDR3 reads TGTGCCAGCAGTACCTCAGATACGCAGTATTTT. Amino acids: CASSTSDTQYF.

The chain links TRBV27 to TRBJ1-2; possible D gene TRBD1, 6 bases. This CDR3 comprises 15 residues. From germline, CDR1 is MNHEY and CDR2 SMNVEV (reference sequence). V lost 1 base and J lost 0, with 9 bases in between. The CDR3 nucleotides are TGTGCCAGCAGTTTATTGAGGGGGGCTAACTATGGCTACACCTTC. Protein product: CASSLLRGANYGYTF.

The chain links TRBV20-1 to TRBJ2-6; D tentatively fits TRBD1 or TRBD2 (5 bases each). V shed 6 bases and J shed 4 bases, with 16 bases lying between them. This CDR3 is 15 amino acids long. Germline V CDR1 and CDR2: DFQATT, SNEGSKA (reference sequence). The CDR3 region has the DNA TGCAGTGCCGGGGACGAACTAGTGGGGGCCAACGTCCTGACTTTC. This translates into CSAGDELVGANVLTF.

This clonotype appeared a few times. Mismatch with germline at one junction end may stem from a read error. The genes are TRBV4-1 and TRBJ2-1; 14 nucleotides match TRBD2. Germline loops: CDR1 MGHRA, CDR2 YSYEKL. CDR3 size: 16 residues. The CDR3, as DNA: TGCGCCAGCAGCCAAGTGTGGACTAGCGGGGGGTATGAACAGTTCTTC. This encodes CASSQVWTSGGYEQFF.

This clonotype was observed many times. This chain connects TRBV29-1 to TRBJ2-7; TRBD1 might be the D (6 bases). Germline V lookup: CDR1 SQVTM, CDR2 ANQGSEA. The CDR3 has 15 amino acids. The germline V and J ends were trimmed by 0 bases and 5 bases, with 17 bases remaining between them. In DNA form, the CDR3 reads TGCAGCGTTGAAGACAATATCAGGGGTGGAAACGAGCAGTACTTC. Amino acids: CSVEDNIRGGNEQYF.

CDR3 residues: CAIMGTLDTGELFF. Here the CDR3 DNA reads TGTGCCATCATGGGTACACTTGACACCGGGGAGCTGTTTTTT. The V and J genes are TRBV10-3 and TRBJ2-2; unclear D gene. Germline loops: CDR1 ENHRY, CDR2 SYGVKD. V was trimmed by 7 bases and J by 3 bases, leaving 12 bases between them. There are 14 residues in the CDR3.

This clonotype was counted at least ten times. The genes are TRBV28 and TRBJ2-7; TRBD1 might be the D (5 bases). V gave up 1 base and J gave up 2 bases, with 12 bases separating them. CDR1 and CDR2 (germline): MDHEN, SYDVKM. The CDR3 runs 15 residues. In nucleotides, the CDR3 is TGTGCCAGCAGTTTATTCGAGACAGCCCCCTACGAGCAGTACTTC. This sequence encodes CASSLFETAPYEQYF.

The chain is built from TRBV7-2 and TRBJ2-1, with D possibly matching TRBD2 (6 bases). The CDR3 covers 15 residues. Trimming removed 5 bases from V and 7 bases from J, with 18 bases in between. Germline lookup yields CDR1 SGHTA and CDR2 FQGNSA. The CDR3 nucleotides read TGTGCCAGCAGCCGGACTATCACCTTGGGAAATGAGCAGTTCTTC. Residues: CASSRTITLGNEQFF.

The rearrangement links TRBV5-1 to TRBJ1-1; D is uncertain. The CDR3 contains 14 residues. The ends were cut back, 0 bases at V and 5 bases at J, with 11 bases in the middle. Germline V gene lookup returns CDR1 SGHRS and CDR2 YFSETQ. CDR3 DNA: TGCGCCAGCAGCTTGGACCCGGGAGAAACTGAAGCTTTCTTT. Its protein is CASSLDPGETEAFF.

The rearrangement uses TRBV7-2 and TRBJ2-5; TRBD2 matches 8 bases. Germline V gene data show CDR1 as SGHTA and CDR2 as FQGNSA. The J segment lost 1 base and the V segment lost 7 bases, leaving 14 bases of the junction unmatched. The CDR3 is 17 residues long. As DNA, the CDR3 is TGTGCCAGCACGATAGGGTCTAGCGGGCGGTCCCAAGAGACCCAGTACTTC. Protein: CASTIGSSGRSQETQYF.

The genes are TRBV19 and TRBJ2-2, with 7 bases matching TRBD1. In germline, CDR1 is LNHDA, CDR2 SQIVND (reference sequence). V dropped 6 bases and J dropped 1; count of bases not matched to a gene: 8. The CDR3 length is 16 residues. This CDR3 is CASRPTGQGNTGELFF. In DNA, the CDR3 is TGTGCCAGTAGGCCGACAGGGCAAGGGAACACCGGGGAGCTGTTTTTT.

This clonotype was detected ten times or more. This chain uses TRBV7-2 with TRBJ2-7; 8 nucleotides align to TRBD2. V trimming: 6 bases; J trimming: 5 bases; junction bases outside the gene matches: 18. This CDR3 contains 17 residues. The germline gives CDR1 SGHTA, CDR2 FQGNSA. Written as DNA, the CDR3 is TGTGCCAGCAGTTCTAGCCGGGTAGCGGGGTACCCGGACGAGCAGTACTTC. This encodes CASSSSRVAGYPDEQYF.

As for this clonotype: Possible read error: a much larger clone is one base away. The rearrangement uses TRBV5-1 and TRBJ1-2; D is uncertain. Germline V gene data show CDR1 as SGHRS and CDR2 as YFSETQ. Trimming shortened V by 0 bases and J by 8 bases, and 11 bases separated the two germline ends. The CDR3 runs to 13 residues. The CDR3 loop is CASSLGQEVGYTF. The CDR3 DNA reads as TGCGCCAGCAGCTTGGGCCAGGAAGTCGGCTACACCTTC. Together with reference TRBV5-1 and TRBJ1-2, the CDR3 gives the full variable domain: KAGVTQTPRYLIKTRGQQVTLSCSPISGHRSVSWYQQTPGQGLQFLFEYFSETQRNKGNFPGRFSGRQFSNSRSEMNVSTLELGDSALYLCASSLGQEVGYTFGSGTRLTVV.

This clonotype was seen only a few times. The chain links TRBV27 to TRBJ2-1, with 7 bases identical to TRBD1. V trimming: 5 bases; J trimming: 10 bases; junction bases outside the gene matches: 5. The CDR3 covers 12 residues. Germline CDR1 is MNHEY and CDR2 is SMNVEV (reference sequence). The CDR3 bases are TGTGCCAGCAGTCTACAGGGACAGGAGCAGTTCTTC. Translated: CASSLQGQEQFF.

This clonotype was seen just once. A much larger clone is a single base away; this may be a read error. The rearrangement links TRBV7-2 to TRBJ1-1; 11 nucleotides align to TRBD1. CDR1 and CDR2 (germline): SGHTA, FQGNSA. This CDR3 has 16 residues. With V trimmed by 4 bases and J by 3 bases, 7 bases remained unmatched. CDR3 sequence reads: CASSSGQGGMDTEAFF. The CDR3 bases are TGTGCCAGCAGCTCGGGACAGGGGGGCATGGACACTGAAGCTTTCTTT.

The chain has TRBV20-1 and TRBJ2-1; TRBD2 aligns across 9 bases. Losses at the gene ends were 0 bases for V and 3 bases for J; bases not matched to a gene: 6. Germline CDR1 DFQATT, CDR2 SNEGSKA (reference sequence). The CDR3 has 16 residues. This chain's CDR3 is CSARDFSGGYYNEQFF. The CDR3 DNA is TGCAGTGCTAGAGATTTTAGCGGGGGTTACTACAATGAGCAGTTCTTC.

This chain links TRBV7-2 with TRBJ2-5; TRBD1 might be the D (5 bases). Per the germline V gene, CDR1 is SGHTA and CDR2 is FQGNSA. V gave up 5 bases and J gave up 7 bases, with 17 bases separating them. The length of the CDR3 is 14 residues. CDR3 nucleotides: TGTGCCAGCAGCGTTGACAGTCTAAAAGGGACCCAGTACTTC. Protein: CASSVDSLKGTQYF.

Details on this clonotype: A read error may be the cause here, since a much bigger clone is one base away. Without the conserved terminal phenylalanine or tryptophan, this CDR3 likely stems from a read error. The J gene is TRBJ2-1, the V gene TRBV20-1, with a weak D call TRBD1 (6 bases). CDR1 is DFQATT, CDR2 SNEGSKA, per germline (reference sequence). The V end lost 3 bases, the J end lost 3 bases, and 15 bases lay between the germline ends. The CDR3 runs 15 residues. The CDR3 spells CSASGYREIYNEQFC. The DNA of the CDR3 is TGCAGTGCTAGCGGATACAGGGAGATCTACAATGAGCAGTTCTGC.

As for this clonotype: Compared with germline, one end of the junction differs, possibly owing to a read error. The chain recombines TRBV7-2 with TRBJ2-1, with D unclear. The CDR3 has 13 amino acids. Germline V gene data show CDR1 as SGHTA and CDR2 as FQGNSA. Written as DNA, the CDR3 is TGTGTCAGCAGCCCATTCAACTACAATGAGCAGTTCTTC. Translated, it gives CVSSPFNYNEQFF.

V usage is TRBV7-3 and J usage is TRBJ1-1, with D possibly TRBD1 on 6 matching bases. From germline, CDR1 is SGHTA and CDR2 FQGTGA. Trimming removed 3 bases from V and 3 bases from J, with 11 bases in between. The CDR3 totals 14 residues. CDR3 nucleotide sequence: TGTGCCAGCAGCTTGCAAGGGGGGTACACTGAAGCTTTCTTT. Amino acid sequence: CASSLQGGYTEAFF.